Shown below are 19 T cell receptor beta chains from a single sample sequenced in a study of T cells in localized non-small cell lung cancer. Repertoires were generated with immunoSEQ multiplex PCR, while TCRdb's copy carries only in-frame clones and drops some. The table shows about 35,000 clones, with about 80% occurring only once. Sequenced material: peripheral blood, taken before any cancer treatment. These receptors were collected from a male donor at least 60 years old with stage III squamous cell lung carcinoma.

The rearrangement links TRBV4-1 to TRBJ1-2; 9 nucleotides agree with TRBD1. The CDR3 is 15 residues long. V shed 1 base, J shed 4 bases, and the junction held 4 bases outside the gene matches. The germline V gene has CDR1 MGHRA and CDR2 YSYEKL. CDR3 protein: CASSQADRGTYGYTF. DNA of the CDR3: TGCGCCAGCAGCCAAGCGGACAGGGGAACCTATGGCTACACCTTC.

The chain is built from TRBV27 and TRBJ1-6; maybe TRBD1 (6 bases). The V end was cut by 8 bases, the J end by 10 bases, with 18 bases between. This CDR3 spans 14 amino acids. Germline V gene sequence: CDR1 MNHEY, CDR2 SMNVEV (reference sequence). DNA of the CDR3: TGTGCCAGCGGTGAAAGGGGGGCAGGGTCACCCCTCCACTTT. This encodes CASGERGAGSPLHF.

This clone was found once. The chain has TRBV19 and TRBJ2-1; 14 positions agree with TRBD2. Germline loops: CDR1 LNHDA, CDR2 SQIVND (reference sequence). The trim removed 3 bases at V and 1 base at J, leaving 8 bases unmatched. The CDR3 is made up of 19 amino acids. Here the CDR3 DNA reads TGTGCCAGTAGTATTACTGGGACTAGCGGGAGTTTGTCCTACAATGAGCAGTTCTTC. It is translated as CASSITGTSGSLSYNEQFF.

The V call is TRBV7-7, the J call TRBJ2-1; D is undetermined. The V and J ends lost 5 bases and 8 bases respectively, with 13 bases between them. This CDR3 has 13 amino acids. Germline V gene data show CDR1 as SSHAT and CDR2 as FNYEAQ (reference sequence). The CDR3, as DNA: TGTGCCAGCAGCCCCGCTGGAAGCGATGAGCAGTTCTTC. Protein: CASSPAGSDEQFF.

This rearrangement joins TRBV4-2 to TRBJ1-1, with D perhaps matching TRBD1 (6 bases). V was cut by 0 bases and J by 1 base, with 15 bases left in between. From germline, CDR1 is LGHNA and CDR2 YNFKEQ. The CDR3 runs 17 residues. The CDR3 spells CASSQDRGKGGNTEAFF. The CDR3 nucleotides read TGTGCCAGCAGCCAAGACCGGGGCAAGGGGGGGAACACTGAAGCTTTCTTT.

V is TRBV6-6 and J is TRBJ1-5, with D uncertain. CDR3 length: 14 residues. Germline CDR1 is MNHNY and CDR2 is SVGAGI (reference sequence). V lost 4 bases and J 4 bases, leaving 11 bases between the germline ends. The chain's CDR3 is CASSLTEPNQPQHF. For the CDR3, the DNA is TGTGCCAGCAGTTTAACCGAACCTAATCAGCCCCAGCATTTT.

The rearrangement uses TRBV15 and TRBJ2-1; 12 nucleotides agree with TRBD1. This CDR3 has 16 amino acids. The J segment lost 5 bases and the V segment lost 0 bases, leaving 2 bases of the junction unmatched. The germline V gene has CDR1 LNHNV and CDR2 YYDKDF (reference sequence). CDR3 nucleotides: TGTGCCACCAGCAGAGAGGGACAGGGGGCGAACAATGAGCAGTTCTTC. This sequence encodes CATSREGQGANNEQFF.

This chain links TRBV9 with TRBJ1-2, with TRBD1 identical over 8 bases. The CDR3 has 16 residues. Germline CDR1 is SGDLS and CDR2 is YYNGEE. J was trimmed by 7 bases and V by 4 bases; bases with no gene match: 15. CDR3 nucleotide sequence: TGTGCCAGCAGCCCCACCGGGCAGGGGGCGCCAAGTGGCTACACCTTC. Residues: CASSPTGQGAPSGYTF.

The chain has TRBV28 and TRBJ1-1; no firm D call. Germline loops: CDR1 MDHEN, CDR2 SYDVKM. V lost 6 bases, J lost 1 base, and 12 bases lay in between. There are 14 residues in the CDR3. The chain's CDR3 is CASRGRVRNTEAFF. The CDR3 DNA is TGTGCCAGCAGGGGGAGGGTACGGAACACTGAAGCTTTCTTT.

The V gene is TRBV9, the J gene TRBJ1-4, with D uncertain. The CDR3 length is 13 residues. Trimming stripped 2 bases from V and 8 bases from J, with 10 bases between. The germline gives CDR1 SGDLS, CDR2 YYNGEE. CDR3 in amino acids: CASSVNMGEKLFF. The CDR3 DNA is TGTGCCAGCAGCGTGAACATGGGGGAAAAACTGTTTTTT.

The chain is built from TRBV6-5 and TRBJ1-2; TRBD1 might be the D (5 bases). Germline CDR1 and CDR2: MNHEY and SVGAGI. This CDR3 is built from 14 residues. Trimming removed 0 bases at V and 5 bases at J, with 10 bases between. The CDR3 DNA reads TGTGCCAGCAGTTACTCGCAATCAGGGTATGGCTACACCTTC. This gives the protein CASSYSQSGYGYTF.

This clone was detected only a few times. The V gene is TRBV6-5, the J gene TRBJ2-1, with TRBD1 matching over 10 bases. The CDR3 is 15 amino acids. V lost 6 bases to trimming and J lost 8 bases; unmatched junction nucleotides: 10. Germline V gene sequence: CDR1 MNHEY, CDR2 SVGAGI. CDR3 residues: CASRPGQGGGDEQFF. Written as DNA, the CDR3 is TGTGCCAGCAGACCCGGACAGGGGGGTGGGGATGAGCAGTTCTTC.

V and J are TRBV14 and TRBJ1-2, with a tentative D call TRBD1 (6 bases). V was shortened by 5 bases and J by 1 base, with 14 bases between the two germline ends. The germline CDR1 and CDR2 sequences are SGHDN and FVKESK. The length of the CDR3 is 15 residues. CDR3 in DNA: TGTGCCAGCAGCGAAACGGTCAGGGGTAACTATGGCTACACCTTC. It translates to CASSETVRGNYGYTF. Full variable domain (outside the CDR3, taken from reference TRBV14 and TRBJ1-2): EAGVTQFPSHSVIEKGQTVTLRCDPISGHDNLYWYRRVMGKEIKFLLHFVKESKQDESGMPNNRFLAERTGGTYSTLKVQPAELEDSGVYFCASSETVRGNYGYTFGSGTRLTVV.

This chain joins TRBV5-5 and TRBJ2-2; D unresolved. The length of the CDR3 is 16 residues. V lost 0 bases to trimming and J lost 0 bases, with 9 bases between them. Per the germline V gene, CDR1 is SGHKS and CDR2 is YYEKEE (reference sequence). Here the CDR3 DNA reads TGTGCCAGCAGCTTGGAGGCCAGCGCGAACACCGGGGAGCTGTTTTTT. Protein sequence: CASSLEASANTGELFF. The entire variable domain, with the rest obtained from reference TRBV5-5 and TRBJ2-2, is as follows: DAGVTQSPTHLIKTRGQQVTLRCSPISGHKSVSWYQQVLGQGPQFIFQYYEKEERGRGNFPDRFSARQFPNYSSELNVNALLLGDSALYLCASSLEASANTGELFFGEGSRLTVL.

The chain combines TRBV7-2 with TRBJ2-1, with no clear D. CDR1 is SGHTA, CDR2 FQGNSA, per germline. There are 16 residues in the CDR3. Trimming cost V 0 bases and J 0 bases, with 9 bases left between them. This chain's CDR3 is CASSLARMSSYNEQFF. DNA for the CDR3: TGTGCCAGCAGCTTAGCCCGGATGAGCTCCTACAATGAGCAGTTCTTC.

The genes are TRBV7-7 and TRBJ2-5; 8 bases agree with TRBD2. J lost 5 bases, V lost 0 bases, and 5 bases had no gene match. Germline CDR1 SSHAT, CDR2 FNYEAQ (reference sequence). CDR3 size: 15 residues. The CDR3: CASSLAAGVGETQYF. CDR3 coding DNA: TGTGCCAGCAGCTTAGCAGCGGGGGTCGGGGAGACCCAGTACTTC. Based on the CDR3 plus reference TRBV7-7 and TRBJ2-5, the full variable domain is GAGVSQSPRYKVTKRGQDVTLRCDPISSHATLYWYQQALGQGPEFLTYFNYEAQPDKSGLPSDRFSAERPEGSISTLTIQRTEQRDSAMYRCASSLAAGVGETQYFGPGTRLLVL.

The chain has TRBV10-2 and TRBJ1-1, with D possibly TRBD1 on 6 matching bases. There are 13 residues in the CDR3. The V end lost 6 bases, the J end lost 4 bases, and 12 bases lay between the germline ends. Germline loops: CDR1 WSHSY, CDR2 SAAADI. DNA for the CDR3: TGCGCCAGCAGCCTACAGGGTGGCACTGAAGCTTTCTTT. This translates into CASSLQGGTEAFF.

This chain connects TRBV5-1 to TRBJ2-2; 7 bases agree with TRBD1. The ends lost 1 base at V and 3 bases at J; junction bases unmatched: 3. The CDR3 sequence is 15 residues long. CDR1 SGHRS and CDR2 YFSETQ come from the germline V gene. Here the CDR3 DNA reads TGCGCCAGCAGCTTGCAGGGACAGCACACCGGGGAGCTGTTTTTT. Its translation is CASSLQGQHTGELFF.

This chain links TRBV7-8 with TRBJ1-6; tentative D call: TRBD1 (6 bases). The CDR3 is made up of 15 amino acids. The V gene lost 5 bases and the J gene lost 6 bases, with 14 bases spanning the gap. Germline V gene lookup returns CDR1 SGHVS and CDR2 FQNEAQ. As DNA, the CDR3 is TGTGCCAGCAGCCTATTCAGGGGAATTAATTCACCCCTCCACTTT. Its protein is CASSLFRGINSPLHF.